The 27 T cell receptor beta chains in this list originate from one sample, sequenced in a study of vaccination and CD4 T cells after COVID-19. An Oncomine TCR Beta short-read assay was used to sequence the DNA from cultured CD4+ T cells. The genomic DNA was obtained from cultured CD4+ T cells by extraction with the QIAamp micro DNA kit. Each CDR3 protein gets one entry after TCRdb re-called the PCR reads with MiXCR. Here the sample spans some 7,400 distinct CDR3 sequences, roughly a third being singletons. Noted treatment: roughly 10-day PBMC culture with coronavirus spike peptide pools or control peptides (ViraFEST assay). It was before the COVID-19 pandemic (2011-2018) that the unexposed donor's CD4+ T cells were collected. These TCRs are of unknown antigen specificity. Sequencing was carried out using CD4+ T cells from blood, cultured in vitro. These receptors came from a human donor in good health.

This clonotype showed up just a few times. V is TRBV18 and J is TRBJ1-5; 7 nucleotides align to TRBD1. CDR1 and CDR2 (germline): KGHSH, LQKENI. The length of the CDR3 is 14 residues. V dropped 5 bases and J dropped 7; count of bases not matched to a gene: 8. CDR3 sequence: CASSETGSRQPQHF. CDR3 nucleotides: TGTGCCAGCTCAGAGACAGGGAGCAGACAGCCCCAGCATTTT. The whole variable domain, filled in from reference TRBV18 and TRBJ1-5, reads NAGVMQNPRHLVRRRGQEARLRCSPMKGHSHVYWYRQLPEEGLKFMVYLQKENIIDESGMPKERFSAEFPKEGPSILRIQQVVRGDSAAYFCASSETGSRQPQHFGDGTRLSIL.

The V gene is TRBV2, the J gene TRBJ1-6, with 9 bases that match TRBD1. The CDR3 loop spans 13 amino acids. V lost 11 bases and J lost 6; bases outside the gene matches: 5. Germline-derived CDR1 and CDR2 are SNHLY and FYNNEI. The CDR3 is CAGRTGVNSPLHF. In DNA, the CDR3 is TGTGCCGGACGGACAGGGGTTAATTCACCCCTCCACTTT.

The chain links TRBV28 to TRBJ1-1; D is unresolved. CDR3 length: 15 amino acids. V lost 8 bases, J lost 0 bases, and 16 bases lay in between. From germline, CDR1 is MDHEN and CDR2 SYDVKM. The CDR3 sequence: CASSLHKGLNTEAFF. In DNA, the CDR3 is TGTGCCAGCTCCCTTCATAAGGGTTTGAACACTGAAGCTTTCTTT.

This clonotype was seen more than once but under ten times. The gene calls are TRBV6-2 or TRBV6-3 and TRBJ2-1, with unresolved D. Germline lookup yields CDR1 MNHEY and CDR2 SVGEGT. The CDR3 is made up of 13 amino acids. The germline V and J ends were trimmed by 8 bases and 0 bases, with 8 bases remaining between them. In nucleotides, the CDR3 is TGTGCCAGCGCGACGAGCTCCTACAATGAGCAGTTCTTC. Encoded protein: CASATSSYNEQFF.

A few counts support this clonotype. J is TRBJ2-7 and V is TRBV28; 9 bases map to TRBD1. The CDR3 has 15 amino acids. Looked up from germline, CDR1 is MDHEN and CDR2 is SYDVKM. Trimming removed 7 bases from V and 3 bases from J; junction bases left unmatched: 10. CDR3: CASTDVGQGIYEQYF. The CDR3 bases are TGTGCCAGCACCGACGTCGGACAGGGGATCTACGAGCAGTACTTC.

The chain uses TRBV6-1 and TRBJ2-1, with 9 nucleotides matching TRBD2. V was clipped by 6 bases and J by 7 bases; unmatched bases: 7. Germline V CDR1 and CDR2: MNHNS, SASEGT. The CDR3 length is 14 residues. The CDR3 here is CASRDSGSINEQFF. As DNA, the CDR3 is TGTGCCAGCAGGGATAGCGGGAGTATAAATGAGCAGTTCTTC.

This chain links TRBV20-1 with TRBJ2-1; perhaps TRBD1 as D (5 bases). V was pared by 4 bases and J by 4 bases, with 14 bases between. The CDR3 is 14 amino acids. Germline CDR1 and CDR2: DFQATT and SNEGSKA (reference sequence). CDR3: CSAMGRSIYNEQFF. The CDR3 coding sequence is TGCAGTGCTATGGGGCGGAGCATTTACAATGAGCAGTTCTTC.

This sequence joins TRBV27 and TRBJ2-7; D ambiguous. CDR3 length equals 11 residues. Trimming took 4 bases from V and 4 from J, leaving 5 bases between them. The germline V gene has CDR1 MNHEY and CDR2 SMNVEV (reference sequence). The CDR3 nucleotides are TGTGCCAGCAGTTACCGATACGAGCAGTACTTC. Translated, it gives CASSYRYEQYF.

This clonotype has more than one count but fewer than ten. The chain couples TRBV11-1 to TRBJ1-6; D perhaps matches TRBD1 (5 bases). Germline V gene lookup returns CDR1 SGHAT and CDR2 FQDESV (reference sequence). Trimming shortened V by 0 bases and J by 6 bases, and 9 bases separated the two germline ends. The CDR3 length is 15 residues. CDR3 loop: CASSLAGTVNSPLHF. DNA of the CDR3: TGTGCCAGCAGCTTAGCCGGGACGGTTAATTCACCCCTCCACTTT. Complete variable domain (other parts from reference TRBV11-1 and TRBJ1-6): EAEVAQSPRYKITEKSQAVAFWCDPISGHATLYWYRQILGQGPELLVQFQDESVVDDSQLPKDRFSAERLKGVDSTLKIQPAELGDSAMYLCASSLAGTVNSPLHFGNGTRLTVT.

This chain connects TRBV20-1 to TRBJ1-2, with 7 bases matching TRBD1. J gave up 7 bases and V 4 bases, and 12 bases lay outside the gene matches. CDR3 length: 14 residues. CDR1 and CDR2 (germline): DFQATT, SNEGSKA (reference sequence). In DNA, the CDR3 is TGCAGTGCTACCTACCGACAGGGAATCTTTGGCTACACCTTC. As protein: CSATYRQGIFGYTF.

CDR3 residues: CSAHSRTGNEQFF. The CDR3 nucleotides read TGCAGTGCACACTCTCGGACGGGAAATGAGCAGTTCTTC. The chain is built from TRBV20-1 and TRBJ2-1, with D possibly matching TRBD2 (5 bases). This CDR3 is 13 amino acids long. V was trimmed by 6 bases and J by 7 bases, leaving 16 bases between them. CDR1 DFQATT and CDR2 SNEGSKA come from the germline V gene (reference sequence).

J is TRBJ2-1 and V is TRBV24-1, with TRBD1 matching over 10 bases. Germline V CDR1 and CDR2: KGHDR, SFDVKD. V lost 3 bases, J lost 14 bases, and 6 bases stayed unmatched. The CDR3 loop spans 13 amino acids. CDR3 sequence: CATSDPGQGGKFF. The CDR3, as DNA: TGTGCCACCAGTGATCCCGGACAGGGGGGAAAGTTCTTC.

The J gene is TRBJ2-3, the V gene TRBV6-1; D call uncertain. V lost 8 bases and J 7 bases, leaving 16 bases between the germline ends. Germline V gives CDR1 MNHNS, CDR2 SASEGT. The CDR3 spans 13 residues. The CDR3 sequence is CASERNDGNTQYF. In DNA form, the CDR3 reads TGTGCCAGCGAGCGAAATGATGGGAATACGCAGTATTTT.

The chain employs TRBV2 and TRBJ2-1; 7 nucleotides align to TRBD1. The germline CDR1 and CDR2 sequences are SNHLY and FYNNEI. The CDR3 length is 14 residues. V dropped 6 bases and J dropped 4; count of bases not matched to a gene: 6. The CDR3 DNA reads TGTGCCAGCAGACGACAGGGATCGTACAATGAGCAGTTCTTC. This encodes CASRRQGSYNEQFF. Looking up the rest from reference TRBV2 and TRBJ2-1 gives the full variable domain: EPEVTQTPSHQVTQMGQEVILRCVPISNHLYFYWYRQILGQKVEFLVSFYNNEISEKSEIFDDQFSVERPDGSNFTLKIRSTKLEDSAMYFCASRRQGSYNEQFFGPGTRLTVL.

The chain uses TRBV27 and TRBJ1-1, with 8 bases matching TRBD1. This CDR3 has 14 residues. Germline assignment: CDR1 MNHEY and CDR2 SMNVEV (reference sequence). Trimming took 6 bases from V and 5 from J; bases not matched to a gene: 8. In DNA form, the CDR3 reads TGTGCCAGCAGCCTGGACAGGGATCGAACTGAAGCTTTCTTT. This encodes CASSLDRDRTEAFF.

In this sample, this clonotype turned up a few times. The chain recombines TRBV7-6 with TRBJ2-7; 8 bases fit TRBD1. V trimming: 4 bases; J trimming: 2 bases; junction bases outside the gene matches: 7. This CDR3 comprises 15 residues. The germline V gene encodes CDR1 SGHVS and CDR2 FNYEAQ. This chain's CDR3 is CASSSRGTGPYEQYF. In DNA form, the CDR3 reads TGTGCCAGCAGCTCCCGAGGGACAGGACCCTACGAGCAGTACTTC.

This clonotype was seen a few times. The chain couples TRBV15 to TRBJ2-3; D is uncertain. Germline values: CDR1 LNHNV, CDR2 YYDKDF (reference sequence). V dropped 0 bases and J dropped 0 bases, with 10 bases sitting between them. This CDR3 comprises 16 residues. CDR3 amino acids: CATSRDRIPSTDTQYF. The CDR3 DNA reads as TGTGCCACCAGCAGAGATCGGATTCCTAGCACAGATACGCAGTATTTT.

This sequence joins TRBV10-3 and TRBJ2-7, with TRBD1 matching over 7 bases. V shed 5 bases and J 3 bases; nucleotides not matched to a gene: 10. This CDR3 is built from 15 residues. CDR1 ENHRY and CDR2 SYGVKD come from the germline V gene. Here the CDR3 DNA reads TGTGCCATCAGTCGGACCCAGACAGGGAACTACGAGCAGTACTTC. The encoded protein is CAISRTQTGNYEQYF.

The V call is TRBV5-1, the J call TRBJ2-5; D assignment may be TRBD1 or TRBD2 (5 bases each). Germline CDR1 and CDR2: SGHRS and YFSETQ. V was pared by 3 bases and J by 5 bases, with 20 bases between. CDR3 length equals 16 residues. The CDR3 DNA is TGCGCCAGCAGCTCGGGACCGTTAAACCAAGGGGAGACCCAGTACTTC. Its translation: CASSSGPLNQGETQYF.

This clonotype occurred a few times. The rearrangement joins TRBV20-1 to TRBJ2-3; 10 bases match TRBD2. Germline lookup yields CDR1 DFQATT and CDR2 SNEGSKA (reference sequence). V shed 8 bases and J 0 bases; nucleotides not matched to a gene: 20. This CDR3 has 19 residues. The CDR3 region is CSTQREPTSGKTSTDTQYF. CDR3 bases: TGCAGTACCCAAAGGGAACCAACTAGCGGGAAAACTAGCACAGATACGCAGTATTTT.

The chain couples TRBV19 to TRBJ2-7; D may match TRBD1 or TRBD2 (6 bases each). The CDR3 loop spans 16 amino acids. Trimming stripped 3 bases from V and 4 bases from J, with 19 bases between. CDR1 LNHDA and CDR2 SQIVND come from the germline V gene (reference sequence). CDR3 in amino acids: CASSMIPGAGGYEQYF. CDR3 DNA: TGTGCCAGTAGTATGATCCCGGGGGCCGGAGGTTACGAGCAGTACTTC. Complete variable domain (other parts from reference TRBV19 and TRBJ2-7): DGGITQSPKYLFRKEGQNVTLSCEQNLNHDAMYWYRQDPGQGLRLIYYSQIVNDFQKGDIAEGYSVSREKKESFPLTVTSAQKNPTAFYLCASSMIPGAGGYEQYFGPGTRLTVT.

This clonotype was found a few times. The CDR3, as DNA: TGTGCCAGCAGCCCACAGGGAAGAGGCTACACCTTC. It is translated as CASSPQGRGYTF. This chain uses TRBV7-8 with TRBJ1-2, with D perhaps matching TRBD1 (6 bases). The CDR3 is 12 amino acids. Germline assignment: CDR1 SGHVS and CDR2 FQNEAQ. Deletions cut 5 bases from V and 8 bases from J, with 12 bases between. Variable domain in full (rest from reference TRBV7-8 and TRBJ1-2): GAGVSQSPRYKVAKRGQDVALRCDPISGHVSLFWYQQALGQGPEFLTYFQNEAQLDKSGLPSDRFFAERPEGSVSTLKIQRTQQEDSAVYLCASSPQGRGYTFGSGTRLTVV.

This clonotype was detected a few times. This chain links TRBV24-1 with TRBJ2-1; D is unresolved. CDR1 is KGHDR and CDR2 is SFDVKD in the germline V gene. Trimming pared 2 bases from V and 10 bases from J, leaving 8 bases between. CDR3 length: 12 amino acids. CDR3: CATSDSRREQFF. The CDR3 coding sequence is TGTGCCACCAGTGATTCCCGACGCGAGCAGTTCTTC.

In nucleotides, the CDR3 is TGCAGTGCCGACAGGGGGTACGACACCGGGGAGCTGTTTTTT. This translates into CSADRGYDTGELFF. The chain employs TRBV20-1 and TRBJ2-2; TRBD1 agrees at 9 bases. The CDR3 length is 14 residues. Per germline, CDR1 DFQATT and CDR2 SNEGSKA (reference sequence). Trimming took 6 bases from V and 3 from J; bases not matched to a gene: 5.

The chain links TRBV27 to TRBJ2-7; D is unclear. CDR3 length: 11 residues. V lost 5 bases and J lost 4, with 6 bases in between. The germline CDR1 and CDR2 sequences are MNHEY and SMNVEV (reference sequence). Here the CDR3 reads CASSRLYEQYF. The CDR3 coding sequence is TGTGCCAGCAGTCGTCTATACGAGCAGTACTTC.

The chain employs TRBV6-1 and TRBJ2-7; 10 bases map to TRBD2. Germline CDR1 reads MNHNS; CDR2 reads SASEGT. Trimming cost V 11 bases and J 1 base; bases outside gene matches: 5. This CDR3 region has 13 residues. The CDR3 protein is CAGRTSGSYEQYF. The CDR3 DNA is TGTGCCGGTAGGACTAGCGGATCCTACGAGCAGTACTTC.

The chain joins TRBV7-2 to TRBJ1-4; tentatively, D is TRBD1 (5 bases). This CDR3 has 14 amino acids. Germline CDR1 is SGHTA and CDR2 is FQGNSA. The V end lost 5 bases, the J end lost 8 bases, and 15 bases lay between the germline ends. The CDR3 region is CASSPGTGEEKLFF. The CDR3, as DNA: TGTGCCAGCAGCCCAGGGACCGGAGAGGAAAAACTGTTTTTT. The full variable domain, its missing parts supplied by reference TRBV7-2 and TRBJ1-4, is GAGVSQSPSNKVTEKGKDVELRCDPISGHTALYWYRQSLGQGLEFLIYFQGNSAPDKSGLPSDRFSAERTGGSVSTLTIQRTQQEDSAVYLCASSPGTGEEKLFFGSGTQLSVL.